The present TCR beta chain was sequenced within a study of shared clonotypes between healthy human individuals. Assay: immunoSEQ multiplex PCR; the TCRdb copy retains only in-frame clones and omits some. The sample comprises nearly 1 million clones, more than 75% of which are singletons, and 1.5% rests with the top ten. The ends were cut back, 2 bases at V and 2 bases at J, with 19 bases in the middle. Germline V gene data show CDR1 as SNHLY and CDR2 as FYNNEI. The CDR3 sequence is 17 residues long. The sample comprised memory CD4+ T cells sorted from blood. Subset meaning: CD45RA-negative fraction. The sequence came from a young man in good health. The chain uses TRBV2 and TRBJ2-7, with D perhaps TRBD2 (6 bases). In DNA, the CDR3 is TGTGCCAGCAGTGAACGACCGACCGGGGGAAGTACCTACGAGCAGTACTTC. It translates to CASSERPTGGSTYEQYF. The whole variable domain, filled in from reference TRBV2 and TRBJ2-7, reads EPEVTQTPSHQVTQMGQEVILRCVPISNHLYFYWYRQILGQKVEFLVSFYNNEISEKSEIFDDQFSVERPDGSNFTLKIRSTKLEDSAMYFCASSERPTGGSTYEQYFGPGTRLTVT.